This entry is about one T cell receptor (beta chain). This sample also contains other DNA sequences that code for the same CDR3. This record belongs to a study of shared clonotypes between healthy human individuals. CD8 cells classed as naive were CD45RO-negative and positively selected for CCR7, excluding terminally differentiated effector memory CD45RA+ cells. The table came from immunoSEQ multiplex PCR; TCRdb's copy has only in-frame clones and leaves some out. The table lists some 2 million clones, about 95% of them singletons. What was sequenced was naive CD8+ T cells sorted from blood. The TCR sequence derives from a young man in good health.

CDR3 amino acids: CASSLGGEETQYF. CDR3 bases: TGTGCCAGCAGCTTGGGAGGGGAAGAGACCCAGTACTTC. The chain carries TRBV5-6 and TRBJ2-5; D may be TRBD1 or TRBD2 (5 bases each). Germline assignment: CDR1 SGHDT and CDR2 YYEEEE. The CDR3 is 13 amino acids. V lost 0 bases and J 3 bases, leaving 6 bases between the germline ends.